This record concerns one T cell receptor beta chain sequence. This clone's antigen is unknown. The data stem from a study of CXCR3-negative and CXCR3-positive naive CD8 T cells (dated by TCRdb to about 2019). At the level of the whole study: In total, some 140 million TRB reads were obtained, which works out to roughly 1.5 +/- 0.3 million reads per library. Naive subsets from five or six donors and memory cells from 3 donors were included in the TRBV-TRBJ cluster analysis. Diversity and physicochemical repertoire analyses covered about a dozen donors pooled from two independent experiments.

For every CD8+ T cell subset, approximately 300,000 cells were flow-sorted straight into RLT lysis buffer, and each subset was sorted in triplicate. To exclude memory contaminants, naive CD8+ T cells were stringently defined as CD45RO-CCR7+CD27+CD95-. Peripheral blood mononuclear cells were isolated from buffy coats by standard density gradient centrifugation. Naive CXCR3-negative and CXCR3-positive CD8+ T cells were flow-sorted on a FACSAria III. An RNeasy Mini Kit was used to extract total RNA from the sorted cells. Sequencing was carried out with a NextSeq 550. The Human TCR Profiling Kit (MiLaboratory) was used to prepare UMI-labeled 5' RACE TRB cDNA libraries. cDNA synthesis used the entire amount of extracted RNA, and PCR amplification then used the entire amount of cDNA produced. The libraries were made side by side, with each library going through the same number of PCR cycles. Concerning the study's data processing: With a requirement of at least two reads per UMI, MIGEC and MiXCR extracted about 50,000 +/- 10,000 unique UMI-labeled TRB cDNA molecules per library. Each library averaged roughly 40,000 +/- 10,000 functional in-frame TRB CDR3 nucleotide clonotypes without stop codons. After downsampling to 5000 UMI-labeled TRB molecules per sample, diversity metrics such as normalized Shannon-Wiener and Chao1 were calculated in VDJtools. VDJtools computed clonotype-size-weighted physicochemical properties of the central five CDR3 residues: interaction energy, strength, volume and Kidera factor 4. TCRdb reprocessed the reads and assigns one entry to each CDR3 protein sequence, leaving out DNA. The V and J calls and clone size are TCRdb's, not the authors'. The sample table holds approximately 58,000 distinct CDR3 sequences. Of the sample, 0.4% to 0.5% is held by the ten largest clones.

From the cysteine up to the phenylalanine, the CDR3 has a length of 13 residues. No nucleotide data were recorded. The germline V gene (reference sequence) gives CDR1 as SEHNR and CDR2 as FQNEAQ. The study at large found these results: Compared with CXCR3-negative naive cells, CXCR3-positive naive cells had TRB CDR3s with higher hydrophobicity (lower Kidera factor 4), lower energy, and higher strength and volume indices. Freshly isolated PBMCs were used for most assays because CXCR3 expression went down partially after cryopreservation. Because surface CD5, which is linked to self-reactivity in mice, was comparable between the naive subsets, TCR interaction strength was also inferred from the physicochemical properties of TRB CDR3s. Repertoire diversity was comparably high in both naive subsets but much lower in memory CD8+ T cells. Naive CXCR3-negative and CXCR3-positive cells from the same donor showed similar TRBV-TRBJ usage, whereas memory cells showed distinct patterns.

The sequenced sample was naive CXCR3- CD8+ T cells from blood. The cell subset or site label on this specimen signifies: CD45RO-CCR7+CD27+CD95- naive CD8+ T cells lacking CXCR3 (TNR3-). This sequence was found in a human donor in good health. Some clones in this sample may be carry-over from other donors' samples. The rearrangement combines TRBV7-9 with TRBJ2-7; the D gene TCRdb calls, TRBD1, cannot be checked with no DNA. CDR3 reads: CASSFDRGSEQYF.